The rows below give T cell receptor beta chains drawn from one sample of a study of blood T cell repertoires in COVID-19. TCRdb's copy holds only in-frame clones and misses some; the assay was immunoSEQ multiplex PCR. Found here are 200,000 to 250,000 clones, 80% to 85% of them singletons; the top ten hold approximately 5.6%. Sequenced sample: peripheral blood. These receptors all stem from a woman in her 70s with COVID-19, enrolled during active disease. Each CDR3 is given with its conserved first and last residue. The D gene is left open where the match is weak. Rows may omit the clone size; those that give it use once, few, many or a size class.

TRBV9	-	-	TRBJ1-1	CASSGGDRPDTEAFF	TGTGCCAGCAGCGGGGGGGACCGCCCTGACACTGAAGCTTTCTTT
TRBV5-1	-	TRBD2	TRBJ2-2	CASSLTSGTRTGELFF	TGCGCCAGCAGCTTAACTAGCGGGACGCGCACCGGGGAGCTGTTTTTT
TRBV2	-	-	TRBJ1-2	CASHLEGLYGYTF	TGTGCCAGCCACTTGGAGGGGCTGTATGGCTACACCTTC
TRBV5-4	-	TRBD1	TRBJ2-5	CASSPDQGVGWETQYF	TGTGCCAGCAGCCCTGATCAGGGGGTAGGTTGGGAGACCCAGTACTTC
TRBV18	-	-	TRBJ1-2	CASSESGRGYTF	TGTGCCAGCTCAGAATCAGGCAGAGGCTACACCTTC
TRBV27	-	TRBD2	TRBJ2-2	CASSLAGGPRATGELFF	TGTGCCAGCAGCTTAGCGGGAGGACCACGGGCCACCGGGGAGCTGTTTTTT
TRBV28	-	-	TRBJ1-3	CASSLGGATGNTIYF	TGTGCCAGCAGTTTAGGGGGGGCGACTGGAAACACCATATATTTT
TRBV7-2	-	-	TRBJ2-5	CASSLSVQRETQYF	TGTGCCAGCAGCTTATCAGTACAGAGAGAGACCCAGTACTTC
TRBV5-8	-	-	TRBJ1-2	CASSPRAAYGYTF	TGTGCCAGCAGCCCCAGGGCCGCCTATGGCTACACCTTC
TRBV28	-	-	TRBJ2-7	CASRPSATYEQYF	TGTGCCAGCAGGCCCAGCGCTACCTACGAGCAGTACTTC
TRBV18	-	-	TRBJ1-1	CASSPAAEAEAFF	TGTGCCAGCTCACCGGCGGCAGAGGCTGAAGCTTTCTTT
TRBV14	once	TRBD1	TRBJ2-7	CASSRRQGYYEQYF	TGTGCCAGCAGCCGCCGACAGGGTTACTACGAGCAGTACTTC
TRBV24-1	-	-	TRBJ2-2	CATSAREGLSGTGELFF	TGTGCCACCAGCGCCAGGGAAGGGCTTAGCGGCACCGGGGAGCTGTTTTTT
TRBV27	-	TRBD1	TRBJ2-7	CASSYGTGAYEQYF	TGTGCCAGCAGTTACGGGACAGGGGCCTACGAGCAGTACTTC
TRBV5-1	-	-	TRBJ1-1	CASSLFSLNTEAFF	TGCGCCAGCAGCTTGTTCAGTTTGAACACTGAAGCTTTCTTT
TRBV28	-	-	TRBJ1-2	CATFNGEYGYTF	TGTGCCACCTTCAACGGGGAATATGGCTACACCTTC
TRBV19	-	-	TRBJ2-5	CASSPTGESQETQYF	TGTGCCAGTAGTCCGACAGGCGAATCCCAAGAGACCCAGTACTTC
TRBV9	-	-	TRBJ2-1	CASSVTSRNNEQFF	TGTGCCAGCAGCGTTACTAGCAGGAACAATGAGCAGTTCTTC
TRBV19	-	-	TRBJ1-5	CASSPRGGNQPQHF	TGTGCCAGTAGTCCTAGGGGAGGGAATCAGCCCCAGCATTTT
TRBV7-2	-	TRBD1	TRBJ1-2	CASSPFTPDRDNYGYTF	TGTGCCAGCAGTCCATTCACCCCGGACAGGGACAACTATGGCTACACCTTC
TRBV5-1	-	-	TRBJ2-7	CASSADAENYEQYF	TGCGCCAGCAGTGCCGACGCGGAAAACTACGAGCAGTACTTC
TRBV5-4	once	-	TRBJ1-1	CASSLQRYTEAFF	TGTGCCAGCAGCTTGCAGCGGTACACTGAAGCTTTCTTT
TRBV4-3	-	-	TRBJ1-3	CASSQVSTGSLGNTIYF	TGCGCCAGCAGCCAAGTTTCGACAGGCTCTCTCGGAAACACCATATATTTT
TRBV6-2/TRBV6-3	-	-	TRBJ1-5	CASSAQGFWNQPQHF	TGTGCCAGCAGTGCGCAGGGGTTTTGGAATCAGCCCCAGCATTTT
TRBV28	-	TRBD2	TRBJ2-1	CASPSGREGQGEQFF	TGTGCCAGCCCCTCGGGGCGGGAGGGCCAGGGTGAGCAGTTCTTC
TRBV27	-	TRBD2	TRBJ2-5	CASSSGASGRTGSQYF	TGTGCCAGCAGTTCAGGGGCTAGCGGGAGGACCGGGAGCCAGTACTTC
TRBV10-3	-	-	TRBJ1-6	CAIRAMENSPLHF	TGTGCCATCAGAGCTATGGAGAATTCACCCCTCCACTTT
TRBV5-1	-	-	TRBJ1-1	CASSLGAPGGTEAFF	TGCGCCAGCAGCTTGGGGGCCCCAGGTGGCACTGAAGCTTTCTTT
TRBV28	-	-	TRBJ2-1	CASVNSWGGDEQFF	TGTGCCAGCGTCAACTCGTGGGGCGGGGATGAGCAGTTCTTC
TRBV28	-	TRBD1	TRBJ1-2	CASSLGQGALYGYTF	TGTGCCAGCAGTTTGGGACAGGGGGCGCTCTATGGCTACACCTTC
TRBV27	-	-	TRBJ2-1	CASSLSGLHRDSEFF	TGTGCCAGCAGTTTATCGGGGTTACACCGGGACTCGGAGTTCTTC
TRBV7-2	-	TRBD2	TRBJ2-1	CASSFAGTRIYNEQFF	TGTGCCAGCAGCTTCGCCGGGACTAGAATTTACAATGAGCAGTTCTTC
TRBV18	-	-	TRBJ1-6	CASSPDSGGSGSPLHF	TGTGCCAGCTCACCAGATTCGGGCGGGTCAGGTTCACCCCTCCACTTT
TRBV12-3/TRBV12-4	-	-	TRBJ2-5	CASSLSDQETQYF	TGTGCCAGCAGTTTATCGGACCAAGAGACCCAGTACTTC
TRBV27	many	TRBD1	TRBJ2-7	CASSRPPGQGRWEQYF	TGTGCCAGCAGCCGTCCTCCGGGACAGGGGAGGTGGGAGCAGTACTTC
TRBV28	-	-	TRBJ2-7	CASSNAGQWIEQYF	TGTGCCAGCTCTAATGCGGGACAGTGGATAGAGCAGTACTTC
TRBV18	-	-	TRBJ1-1	CASSPMSENTEAFF	TGTGCCAGCTCACCTATGTCAGAGAACACTGAAGCTTTCTTT
TRBV5-1	-	TRBD2	TRBJ2-1	CASSPGTSGRSNEQFF	TGCGCCAGCAGCCCAGGGACTAGCGGGAGGTCAAATGAGCAGTTCTTC
TRBV27	-	TRBD2	TRBJ2-3	CASSLSLAGVGDTQYF	TGTGCCAGCAGTTTATCGCTAGCGGGAGTGGGAGATACGCAGTATTTT
TRBV24-1	-	-	TRBJ2-3	CATSNGGETDTQYF	TGTGCCACCAGTAATGGCGGGGAAACAGATACGCAGTATTTT
TRBV7-2	-	-	TRBJ1-5	CASSLVGTEINQPQHF	TGTGCCAGCAGCTTAGTGGGCACGGAAATCAATCAGCCCCAGCATTTT
TRBV7-9	many	-	TRBJ2-6	CASSLGTVSGANVLTF	TGTGCCAGCAGCTTAGGAACAGTCTCTGGGGCCAACGTCCTGACTTTC
TRBV10-3	-	-	TRBJ2-7	CAISESNSGLASYEQYF	TGTGCCATCAGTGAGTCGAATAGCGGCCTAGCATCCTACGAGCAGTACTTC
TRBV4-3	once	TRBD2	TRBJ2-3	CASSQDRVGTSNSDTQYF	TGCGCCAGCAGCCAAGATCGGGTTGGGACTAGCAATTCAGATACGCAGTATTTT
TRBV5-6	-	-	TRBJ1-2	CASSPKTREINYGYTF	TGTGCCAGCAGCCCCAAAACGAGGGAGATCAACTATGGCTACACCTTC
TRBV10-3	few	-	TRBJ2-7	CAISRGLGYEQYF	TGTGCCATCAGCCGGGGACTCGGATACGAGCAGTACTTC
TRBV28	few	TRBD1	TRBJ1-5	CASSLFGTGIAPQHF	TGTGCCAGCAGCTTATTCGGGACAGGGATAGCGCCCCAGCATTTT
TRBV2	-	-	TRBJ2-7	CASHTGYEQYF	TGTGCCAGCCACACAGGTTACGAGCAGTACTTC
TRBV7-9	once	TRBD2	TRBJ2-3	CASSLGGLGPDTQYF	TGTGCCAGCAGCTTAGGGGGACTAGGGCCAGATACGCAGTATTTT
TRBV19	-	-	TRBJ1-6	CASSLQPNNSPLHF	TGTGCCAGTAGCTTACAGCCGAATAATTCACCCCTCCACTTT
TRBV11-3	-	TRBD1	TRBJ2-7	CASSSTGMDEQYF	TGTGCCAGCTCCTCGACAGGGATGGACGAGCAGTACTTC
TRBV7-9	-	-	TRBJ2-5	CASSQGQQALETQYF	TGTGCCAGCAGCCAAGGACAGCAAGCCCTAGAGACCCAGTACTTC
TRBV28	-	-	TRBJ1-1	CASSLLGRLNTEAFF	TGTGCCAGCAGTTTATTGGGGAGACTGAACACTGAAGCTTTCTTT
TRBV18	-	-	TRBJ1-5	CASSPGGVWPQHF	TGTGCCAGCTCACCAGGAGGTGTTTGGCCCCAGCATTTT
TRBV29-1	-	TRBD2	TRBJ2-7	CSVGPNPGLAPYRDEQYF	TGCAGCGTTGGACCCAATCCGGGACTAGCACCTTACAGGGACGAGCAGTACTTC
TRBV27	-	TRBD1	TRBJ2-3	CASSGRTGYTDTQYF	TGTGCCAGCAGTGGGCGGACAGGCTACACAGATACGCAGTATTTT